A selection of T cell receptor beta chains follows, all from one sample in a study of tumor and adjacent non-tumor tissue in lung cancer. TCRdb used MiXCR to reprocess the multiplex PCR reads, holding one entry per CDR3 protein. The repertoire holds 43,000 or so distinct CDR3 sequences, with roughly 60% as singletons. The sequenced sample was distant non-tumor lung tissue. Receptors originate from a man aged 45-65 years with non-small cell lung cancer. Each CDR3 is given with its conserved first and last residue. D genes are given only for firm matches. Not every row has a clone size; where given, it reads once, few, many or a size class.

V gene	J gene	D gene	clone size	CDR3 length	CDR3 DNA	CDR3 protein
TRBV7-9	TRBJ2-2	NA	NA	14	TGTGTCAGCGGCTTATCCCAGGATACCGGGGAGCTGTTTTTT	CVSGLSQDTGELFF
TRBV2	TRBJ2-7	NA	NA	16	TGTGCCAGCAGTGACTCGAGCAAGGGGGGATTTTACGCGCAGTACTTC	CASSDSSKGGFYAQYF
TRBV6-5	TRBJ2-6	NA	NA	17	TGTGCCAGCATTTACACCGACAGGGCACGGGGGACCAACGTCCTGACTTTC	CASIYTDRARGTNVLTF
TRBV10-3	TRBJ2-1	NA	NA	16	TGTGCCATCAGTGGGGGGCTTCTTACGGACTACAATGAGCAGTTCTTC	CAISGGLLTDYNEQFF
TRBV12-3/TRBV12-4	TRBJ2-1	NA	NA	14	TGTGCCAGCAATTGGACAGCCCCCTACAATGAGCAGTTCTTC	CASNWTAPYNEQFF
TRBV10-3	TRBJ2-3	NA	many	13	TGTGCCATCAAGGGAACTAGCACAGATACGCAGTATTTT	CAIKGTSTDTQYF
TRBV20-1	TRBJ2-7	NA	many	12	TGCAGTGCACGACAGGCGATCTACGAGCAGTACTTC	CSARQAIYEQYF
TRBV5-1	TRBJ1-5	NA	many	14	TGCGCCAGCAGCTCAGGGCAGGGCAATCAGCCCCAGCATTTT	CASSSGQGNQPQHF
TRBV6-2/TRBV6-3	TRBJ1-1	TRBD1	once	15	TGTGCCAGCTGTTACCGGGTAGACAGGGACACTGAAGCTCTCTTT	CASCYRVDRDTEALF
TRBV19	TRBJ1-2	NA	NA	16	TGTGCCAGTAGTTCGGTACGGGGGGCCAAGAACTATGGATACACCTTC	CASSSVRGAKNYGYTF
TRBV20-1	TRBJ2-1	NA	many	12	TGCAGTGCTGCTTTAAGCGAGATTGAGCAGTTCTTC	CSAALSEIEQFF
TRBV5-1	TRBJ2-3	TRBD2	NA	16	TGCGCCAGCAGCTCCCCACTAGCGGGAGGTGCAGATACGCAGTATTTT	CASSSPLAGGADTQYF
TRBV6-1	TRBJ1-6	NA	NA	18	TGTGCCAGCAGTGAAGCGCGTGGGGGAGATCAAGGGAATTCACCCCTCCACTTT	CASSEARGGDQGNSPLHF
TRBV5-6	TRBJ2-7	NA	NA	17	TGTGCCAGCAGCCCCGGTCCCGGGACAAGGGGCTTCCACGAACAGTACTTC	CASSPGPGTRGFHEQYF
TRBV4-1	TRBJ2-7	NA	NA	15	TGCGCCAGCAGCCAAGATGTCGGACACTCCTACGAGCAGTACTTC	CASSQDVGHSYEQYF
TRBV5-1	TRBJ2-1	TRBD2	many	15	TGCGCCAGCAGCGGTTGGGCTAGCGGGAGTAATGAGCAGTTCTTC	CASSGWASGSNEQFF
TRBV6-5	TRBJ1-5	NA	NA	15	TGTGGCAGCAGTTTCACGAGGGACAATTCGCAGCCCCAGCATTTT	CGSSFTRDNSQPQHF
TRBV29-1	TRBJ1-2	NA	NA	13	TGCAGCGGGCTGTTAGGGACGACCTATGACTACACCTTC	CSGLLGTTYDYTF
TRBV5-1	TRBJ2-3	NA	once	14	TGCGCCAGCTGCTCAGGCGCCTCCACAGATACGCAGTATTTT	CASCSGASTDTQYF
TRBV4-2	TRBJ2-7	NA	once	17	TGTGCCAGCAGCCAAGCCCAATGGTGGCAGGACCCTTTTGAGCGGTACTTC	CASSQAQWWQDPFERYF
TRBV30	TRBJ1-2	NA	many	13	TGTGCCTGGAGTGTCCAGCGAAACTATGGCTACACCTTC	CAWSVQRNYGYTF
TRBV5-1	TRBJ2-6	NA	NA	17	TGCGCCAGCAGCTTGGCGCCCAGTACCTCTGGAGTCAACGTCCTGACTTTC	CASSLAPSTSGVNVLTF
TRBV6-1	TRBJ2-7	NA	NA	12	TGTGCCAGCAGTCCCCGATCCTACGAACGGTATTTC	CASSPRSYERYF
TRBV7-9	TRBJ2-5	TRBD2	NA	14	TGTGCCAGCAGCTCCGGGACTAGCGTGGTGACCCAGTACTTC	CASSSGTSVVTQYF
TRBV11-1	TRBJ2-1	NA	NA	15	TGTGCCAGCAACTTGGACGGGCAGGGCCACAACGAGCAGTTCTTC	CASNLDGQGHNEQFF
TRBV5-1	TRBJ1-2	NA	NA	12	TGCGCCAGCAGCTTGCAAGGGGACGGCTACACCTTC	CASSLQGDGYTF
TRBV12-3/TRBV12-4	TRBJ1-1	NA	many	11	TGTGCCTGCAGTAAGGGCACTGAAGCTTTCTTT	CACSKGTEAFF
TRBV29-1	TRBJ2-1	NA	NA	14	TGCAGCGGAACCGGCATATGCTCCTACAATGAGCAGTTCTTC	CSGTGICSYNEQFF
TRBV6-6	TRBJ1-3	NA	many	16	TGTGCCAGCAGTTACGATCGTGATCTCTCTGGAAACACCATATATTTT	CASSYDRDLSGNTIYF
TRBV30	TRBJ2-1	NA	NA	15	TGTGCCGGGATTGGGGGGGACGGGGGACACAGTGAGCAGTTCTTC	CAGIGGDGGHSEQFF
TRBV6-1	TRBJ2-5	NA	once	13	TGTGCCAACATGAAGGGGCTGGGAGAGACCCAGTACTTC	CANMKGLGETQYF
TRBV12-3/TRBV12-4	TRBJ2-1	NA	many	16	TGTGCCAGCACTGACGGCGGGACAAGCTCCTACAATGAGCAGTTCTTC	CASTDGGTSSYNEQFF
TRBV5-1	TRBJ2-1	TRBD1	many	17	TGCGCCAGCAGCTCAGGACCCGGGACAGGGGCCTTAGGTGAGCAGTTCTTC	CASSSGPGTGALGEQFF
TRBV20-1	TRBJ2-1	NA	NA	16	TGCAGTGCTCTCTCCAGGGGGAGTGGGAGGTTCAATGAGCAGTTCTTC	CSALSRGSGRFNEQFF
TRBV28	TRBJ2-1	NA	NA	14	TGTGCCAGCAGTTTGACAGGATCGGGGGATGAGCAGTTCTTC	CASSLTGSGDEQFF
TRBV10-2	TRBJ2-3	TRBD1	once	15	TGCGCAAGCAGCCGGACAGGGGACCGCACAGATACGCGGTATTTT	CASSRTGDRTDTRYF
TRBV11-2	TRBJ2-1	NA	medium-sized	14	TGTGCCAGCAGCTTAATCCGGGGGAGTAATGAGCAGTTCTTC	CASSLIRGSNEQFF
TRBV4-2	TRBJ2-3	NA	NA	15	TGTGCCAGCATCCAAACGGGACCAGGGGCAGATACGCAGTATTTT	CASIQTGPGADTQYF
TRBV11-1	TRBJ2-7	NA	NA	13	TGTGCCAGCAACTCATCGGGACTCCTGGAGCAGTACTTT	CASNSSGLLEQYF
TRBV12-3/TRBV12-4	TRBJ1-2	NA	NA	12	TGTGCCAGCAGTCTTACCCCCAGTGGCTACACATTC	CASSLTPSGYTF
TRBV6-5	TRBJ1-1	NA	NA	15	TGTGCCAGCAGTTACGAGGGCAGGCTCAATACTGAAGCTTTCTTT	CASSYEGRLNTEAFF
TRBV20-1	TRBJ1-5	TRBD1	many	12	TGCAGTGCTTTCAGGGGGCTACAGCCCCAGCATTTT	CSAFRGLQPQHF
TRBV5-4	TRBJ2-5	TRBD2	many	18	TGTGCCAGCAGCTTGGCCGTGACTAGCGGGAGGGCCTTTGAGACCCAGTACTTC	CASSLAVTSGRAFETQYF
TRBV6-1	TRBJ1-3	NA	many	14	TGTGCCAGCTGCCAGAGCCCTATAGGGGACACCATATATTTT	CASCQSPIGDTIYF
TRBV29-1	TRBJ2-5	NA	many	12	TGCAGCGTTGGCCAGGGAAGGGAGACCCAGTACTTC	CSVGQGRETQYF
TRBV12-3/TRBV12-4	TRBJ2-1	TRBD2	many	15	TGTGCCAGCAGTTTCAGCGGGGCCTCCTACAATGAGCAGTTCTTC	CASSFSGASYNEQFF
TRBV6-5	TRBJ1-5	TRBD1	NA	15	TGTCCCAGCAGTTACACGAGGGACAGTTCACAGGCCCAGCATTTT	CPSSYTRDSSQAQHF
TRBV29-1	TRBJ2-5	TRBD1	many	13	TGCAGCGGCATGACAGGGGGCAGAGAGACCCAGTACTTC	CSGMTGGRETQYF
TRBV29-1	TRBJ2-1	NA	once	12	TGCAGCGTCCTCCGAAACCACAATGAGCAGTTCTTC	CSVLRNHNEQFF
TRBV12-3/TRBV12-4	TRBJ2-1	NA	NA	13	TGTGCCAGCAGACCGGGTAGCTACAATGAGCAGTTCTTC	CASRPGSYNEQFF
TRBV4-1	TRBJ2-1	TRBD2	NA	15	TGCGCCAGCAGTCCCCCGGGACTAGCGTCCGATGAGCAGTTCTTC	CASSPPGLASDEQFF
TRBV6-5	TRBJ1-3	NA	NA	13	TGTGCAAGCAGTTGCAAGGCTGGAAACACCATATATTTT	CASSCKAGNTIYF